This T cell receptor beta chain was recovered during a study of beta chain features in type 1 diabetes. Study-level results: Any HLA-type effect on TCRB rearrangement remained unresolved here. Shorter TCRB CDR3s, moderately but significantly so, marked every one of the four CD4+ subsets in Type 1 diabetes patients.

To note about this clone: The antigen is not known.

The CDR3 loop spans 10 amino acids. V lost 5 bases, J lost 11 bases, and 7 bases lay in between. The germline V gene has CDR1 MNHEY and CDR2 SVGAGI. All of the isolated RNA was reverse transcribed, so expressed TCRB transcripts were sequenced. The data were produced by immunoSEQ multiplex PCR, yet TCRdb's version contains in-frame clones alone and is incomplete. Of 300,000 to 450,000 clones in the sample, 9.5% to 10% were seen once. In total, each donor contributed a single heparinised blood draw that averaged around 100 mL. Every sorted population was more than 95% pure. Sequencing was performed on central memory CD4+ T cells from blood. The chain employs TRBV6-5 and TRBJ1-3; D gene uncertain. This sequence was found in a man under 40 with type 1 diabetes. CDR3: CASSEPSIYF. The CDR3 DNA sequence: TGTGCCAGCAGTGAACCGTCCATATATTTT.